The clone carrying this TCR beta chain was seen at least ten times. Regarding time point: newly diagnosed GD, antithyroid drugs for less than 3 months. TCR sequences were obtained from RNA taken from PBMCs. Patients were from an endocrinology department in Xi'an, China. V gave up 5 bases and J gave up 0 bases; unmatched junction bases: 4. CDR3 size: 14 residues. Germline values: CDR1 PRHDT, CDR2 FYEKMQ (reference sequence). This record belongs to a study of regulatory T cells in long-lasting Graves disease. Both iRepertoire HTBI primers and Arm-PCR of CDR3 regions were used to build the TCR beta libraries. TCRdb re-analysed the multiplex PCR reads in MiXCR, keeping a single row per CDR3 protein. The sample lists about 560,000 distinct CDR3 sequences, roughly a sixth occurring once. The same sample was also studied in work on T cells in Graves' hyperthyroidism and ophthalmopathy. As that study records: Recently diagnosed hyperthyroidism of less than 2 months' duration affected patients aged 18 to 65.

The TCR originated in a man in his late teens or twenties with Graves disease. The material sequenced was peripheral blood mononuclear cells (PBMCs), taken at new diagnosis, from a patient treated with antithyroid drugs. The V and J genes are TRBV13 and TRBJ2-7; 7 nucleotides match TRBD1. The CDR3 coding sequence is TGTGCCAGCAGCCAGGGACAGAGCTCCTACGAGCAGTACTTC. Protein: CASSQGQSSYEQYF.